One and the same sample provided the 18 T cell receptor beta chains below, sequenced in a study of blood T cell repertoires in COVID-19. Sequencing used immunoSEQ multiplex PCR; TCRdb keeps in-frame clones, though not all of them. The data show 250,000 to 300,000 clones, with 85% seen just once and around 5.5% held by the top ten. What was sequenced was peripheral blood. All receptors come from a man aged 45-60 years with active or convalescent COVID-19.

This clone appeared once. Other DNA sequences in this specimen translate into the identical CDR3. In DNA, the CDR3 is TGTGCCAGCAGTTACCGTGGCGGACAGCCCCAGCATTTT. Amino acids: CASSYRGGQPQHF. The J gene is TRBJ1-5, the V gene TRBV6-6; D unclear. CDR1 and CDR2 (germline): MNHNY, SVGAGI (reference sequence). The V end was cut by 2 bases, the J end by 7 bases, with 9 bases between. The CDR3 length is 13 residues.

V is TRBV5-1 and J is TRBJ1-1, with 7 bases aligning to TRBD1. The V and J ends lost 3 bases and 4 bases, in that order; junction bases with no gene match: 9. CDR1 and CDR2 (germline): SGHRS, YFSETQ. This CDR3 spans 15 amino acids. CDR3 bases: TGCGCCAGCAGCTCAACAGGGGCCGGGGGCACTGAAGCTTTCTTT. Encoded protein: CASSSTGAGGTEAFF.

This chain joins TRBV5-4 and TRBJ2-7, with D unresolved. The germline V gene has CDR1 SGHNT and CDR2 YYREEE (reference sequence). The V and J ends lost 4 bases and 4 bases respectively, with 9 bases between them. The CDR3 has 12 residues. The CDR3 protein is CASSRPGYEQYF. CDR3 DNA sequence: TGTGCCAGCAGCCGACCAGGTTACGAGCAGTACTTC.

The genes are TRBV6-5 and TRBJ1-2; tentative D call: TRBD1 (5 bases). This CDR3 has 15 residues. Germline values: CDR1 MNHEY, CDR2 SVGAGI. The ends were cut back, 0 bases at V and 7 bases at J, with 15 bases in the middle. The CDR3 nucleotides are TGTGCCAGCAGTTACTCTCCAGGGACTGGAGCTGGCTACACCTTC. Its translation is CASSYSPGTGAGYTF.

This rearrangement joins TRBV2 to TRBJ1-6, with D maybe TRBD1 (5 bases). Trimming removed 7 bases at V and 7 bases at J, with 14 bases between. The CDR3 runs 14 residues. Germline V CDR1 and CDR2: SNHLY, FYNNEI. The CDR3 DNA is TGTGCCAGCAAAGCCAGGGTGGCGAATTCACCCCTCCACTTT. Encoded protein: CASKARVANSPLHF.

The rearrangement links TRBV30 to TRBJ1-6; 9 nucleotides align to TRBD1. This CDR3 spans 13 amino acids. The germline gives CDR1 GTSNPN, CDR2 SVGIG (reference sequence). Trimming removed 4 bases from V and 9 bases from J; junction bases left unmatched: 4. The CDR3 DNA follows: TGTGCCTGGACGGGACAGGGTCGTTCACCCCTCCACTTT. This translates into CAWTGQGRSPLHF.

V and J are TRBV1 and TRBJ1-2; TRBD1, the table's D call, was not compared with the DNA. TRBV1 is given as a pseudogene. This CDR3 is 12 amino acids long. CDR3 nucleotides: TGCACCAGCAGCCTGGACATCTATGGCTACACCTTC. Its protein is CTSSLDIYGYTF.

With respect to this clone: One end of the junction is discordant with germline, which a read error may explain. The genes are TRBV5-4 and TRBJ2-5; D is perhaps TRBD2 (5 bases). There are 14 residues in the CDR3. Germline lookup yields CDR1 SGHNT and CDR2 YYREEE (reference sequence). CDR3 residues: CASRLDPAGETQYF. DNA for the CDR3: TGTGCCAGCAGGTTGGACCCGGCGGGCGAGACCCAGTACTTC. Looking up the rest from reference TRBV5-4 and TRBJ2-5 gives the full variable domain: ETGVTQSPTHLIKTRGQQVTLRCSSQSGHNTVSWYQQALGQGPQFIFQYYREEENGRGNFPPRFSGLQFPNYSSELNVNALELDDSALYLCASRLDPAGETQYFGPGTRLLVL.

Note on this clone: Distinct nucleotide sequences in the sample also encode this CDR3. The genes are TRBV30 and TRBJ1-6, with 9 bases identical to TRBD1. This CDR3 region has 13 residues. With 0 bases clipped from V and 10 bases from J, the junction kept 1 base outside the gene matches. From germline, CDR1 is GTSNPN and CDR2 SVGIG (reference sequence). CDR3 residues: CAWSVTGGSPLHF. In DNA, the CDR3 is TGTGCCTGGAGTGTAACAGGGGGCTCACCCCTCCACTTT.

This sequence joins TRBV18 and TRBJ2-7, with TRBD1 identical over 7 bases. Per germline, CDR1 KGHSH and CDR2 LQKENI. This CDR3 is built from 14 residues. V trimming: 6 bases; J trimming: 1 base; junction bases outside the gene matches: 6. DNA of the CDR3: TGTGCCAGCTCCCAAGGACAGGAGTCCTACGAGCAGTACTTC. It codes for CASSQGQESYEQYF. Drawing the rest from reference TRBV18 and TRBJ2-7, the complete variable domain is NAGVMQNPRHLVRRRGQEARLRCSPMKGHSHVYWYRQLPEEGLKFMVYLQKENIIDESGMPKERFSAEFPKEGPSILRIQQVVRGDSAAYFCASSQGQESYEQYFGPGTRLTVT.

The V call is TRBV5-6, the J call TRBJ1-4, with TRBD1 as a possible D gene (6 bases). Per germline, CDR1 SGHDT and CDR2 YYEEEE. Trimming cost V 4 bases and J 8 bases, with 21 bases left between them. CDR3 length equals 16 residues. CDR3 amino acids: CASSQRGGHLGEKLFF. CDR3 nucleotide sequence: TGTGCCAGCAGCCAAAGAGGGGGACATCTCGGGGAAAAACTGTTTTTT.

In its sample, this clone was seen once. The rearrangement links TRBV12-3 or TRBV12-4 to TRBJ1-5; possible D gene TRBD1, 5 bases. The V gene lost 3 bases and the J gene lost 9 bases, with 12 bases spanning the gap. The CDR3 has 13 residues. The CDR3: CASSLAGQGPQHF. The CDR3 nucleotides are TGTGCCAGCAGTTTGGCAGGCCAGGGGCCCCAGCATTTT.

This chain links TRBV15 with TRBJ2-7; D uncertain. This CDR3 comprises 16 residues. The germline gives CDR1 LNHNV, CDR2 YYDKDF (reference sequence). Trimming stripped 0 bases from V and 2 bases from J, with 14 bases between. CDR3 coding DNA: TGTGCCACCAGCAGAGATTGGGCCGTAATTGCCTACGAGCAGTACTTC. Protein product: CATSRDWAVIAYEQYF.

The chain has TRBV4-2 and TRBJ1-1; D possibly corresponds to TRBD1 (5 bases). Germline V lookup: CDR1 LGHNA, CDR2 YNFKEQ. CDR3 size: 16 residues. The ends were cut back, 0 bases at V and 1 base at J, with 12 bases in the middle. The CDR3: CASSQDAGDRNTEAFF. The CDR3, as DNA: TGTGCCAGCAGCCAAGATGCGGGGGATAGGAACACTGAAGCTTTCTTT.

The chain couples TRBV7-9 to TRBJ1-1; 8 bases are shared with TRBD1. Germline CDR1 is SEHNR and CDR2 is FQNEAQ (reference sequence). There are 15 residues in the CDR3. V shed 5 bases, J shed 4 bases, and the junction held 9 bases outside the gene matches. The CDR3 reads CASSQDRVGSTEAFF. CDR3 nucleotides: TGTGCCAGCAGCCAGGACAGGGTAGGGAGCACTGAAGCTTTCTTT. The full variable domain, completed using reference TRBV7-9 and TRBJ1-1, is DTGVSQNPRHKITKRGQNVTFRCDPISEHNRLYWYRQTLGQGPEFLTYFQNEAQLEKSRLLSDRFSAERPKGSFSTLEIQRTEQGDSAMYLCASSQDRVGSTEAFFGQGTRLTVV.

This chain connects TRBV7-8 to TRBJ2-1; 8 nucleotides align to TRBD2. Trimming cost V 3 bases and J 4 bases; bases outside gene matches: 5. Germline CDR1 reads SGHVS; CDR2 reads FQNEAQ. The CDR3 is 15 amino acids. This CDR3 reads CASSFYPGGYNEQFF. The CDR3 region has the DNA TGTGCCAGCAGCTTCTATCCGGGAGGGTACAATGAGCAGTTCTTC.

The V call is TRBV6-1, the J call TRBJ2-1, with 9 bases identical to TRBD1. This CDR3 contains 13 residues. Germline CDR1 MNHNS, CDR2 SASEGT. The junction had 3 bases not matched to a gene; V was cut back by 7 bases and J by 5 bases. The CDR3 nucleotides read TGTGCCAGCACGGACAGGGGAAACAATGAGCAGTTCTTC. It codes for CASTDRGNNEQFF.

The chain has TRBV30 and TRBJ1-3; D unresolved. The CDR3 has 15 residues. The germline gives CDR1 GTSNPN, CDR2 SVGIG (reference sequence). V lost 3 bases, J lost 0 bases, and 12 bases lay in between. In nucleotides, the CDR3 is TGTGCCTGGAGAGGGCGGACTATCTCTGGAAACACCATATATTTT. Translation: CAWRGRTISGNTIYF.